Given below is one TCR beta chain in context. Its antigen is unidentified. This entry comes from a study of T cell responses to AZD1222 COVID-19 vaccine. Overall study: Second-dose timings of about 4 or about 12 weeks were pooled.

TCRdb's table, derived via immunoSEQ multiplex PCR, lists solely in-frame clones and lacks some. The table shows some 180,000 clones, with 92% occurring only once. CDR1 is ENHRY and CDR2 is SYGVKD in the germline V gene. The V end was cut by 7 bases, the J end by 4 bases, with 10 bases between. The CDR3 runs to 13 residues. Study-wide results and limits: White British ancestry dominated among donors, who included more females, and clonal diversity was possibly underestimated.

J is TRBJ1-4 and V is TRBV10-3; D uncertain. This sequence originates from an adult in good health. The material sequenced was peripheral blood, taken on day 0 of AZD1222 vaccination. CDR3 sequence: CAITQDLNEKLFF. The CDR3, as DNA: TGTGCCATCACCCAGGACCTTAATGAAAAACTGTTTTTT.